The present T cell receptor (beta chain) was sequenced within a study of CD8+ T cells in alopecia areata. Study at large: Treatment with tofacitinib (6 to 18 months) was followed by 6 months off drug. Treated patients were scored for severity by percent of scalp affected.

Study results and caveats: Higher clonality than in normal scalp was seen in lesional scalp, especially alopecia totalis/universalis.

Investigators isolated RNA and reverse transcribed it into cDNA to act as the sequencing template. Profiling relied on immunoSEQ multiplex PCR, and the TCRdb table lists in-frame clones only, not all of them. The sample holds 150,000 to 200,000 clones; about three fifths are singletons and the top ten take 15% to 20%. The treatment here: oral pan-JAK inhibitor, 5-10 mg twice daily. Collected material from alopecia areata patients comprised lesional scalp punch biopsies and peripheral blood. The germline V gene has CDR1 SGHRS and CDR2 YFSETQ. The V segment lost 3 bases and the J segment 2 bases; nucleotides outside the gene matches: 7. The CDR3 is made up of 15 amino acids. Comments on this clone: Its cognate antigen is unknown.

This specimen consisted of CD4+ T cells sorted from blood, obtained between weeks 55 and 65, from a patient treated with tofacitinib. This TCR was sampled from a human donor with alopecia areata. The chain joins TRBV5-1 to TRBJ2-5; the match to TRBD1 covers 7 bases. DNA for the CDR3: TGCGCCAGCAGCTCCGCAGGGACAGCACAAGAGACCCAGTACTTC. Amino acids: CASSSAGTAQETQYF.